This TCR beta chain is from a study of T cells after yellow fever vaccination. Overall study context: Where fractions had low cell numbers, libraries were prepared from them with the SMART-Seq v4 Ultra Low Input RNA kit.

Study-level findings and limits: Abundant clonotypes from the bulk population could have been carried over as contaminants into FACS-sorted repertoires.

Many counts were recorded for this clonotype. Its antigen is as yet unknown. The CDR3 is 17 residues long. The V gene's germline CDR1 is LGHNA and CDR2 YSLEER. Trimming cost V 2 bases and J 6 bases; bases outside gene matches: 16. Template-switching 5'RACE yielded the TCR cDNA; a universal primer site and UMIs were added in the process. TCRdb called the 5' RACE reads again in MiXCR, with one record for every CDR3 protein. The data show about 400,000 distinct CDR3 sequences, 11% seen once. This chain uses TRBV4-3 with TRBJ2-7; 7 bases line up with TRBD1. The origin of this receptor is a man between 18 and 35 years old who received the YFV17D yellow fever vaccine. The starting material was PBMCs, obtained on the day of the first yellow fever vaccination. The CDR3 bases are TGCGCCAGCAGCCAACAAGTCCCTTACTCAACAGGGGTCGAGCAGTACTTC. Its protein is CASSQQVPYSTGVEQYF.